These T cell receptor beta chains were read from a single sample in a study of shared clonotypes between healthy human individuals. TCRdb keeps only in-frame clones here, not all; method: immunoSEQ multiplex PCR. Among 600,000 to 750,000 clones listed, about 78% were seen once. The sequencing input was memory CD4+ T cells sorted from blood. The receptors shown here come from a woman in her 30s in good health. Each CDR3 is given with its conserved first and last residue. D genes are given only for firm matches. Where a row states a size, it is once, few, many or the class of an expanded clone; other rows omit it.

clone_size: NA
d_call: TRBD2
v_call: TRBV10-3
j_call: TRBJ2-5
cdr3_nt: TGTGCCACGACTAGCGGGCTTCAAGAGACCCAGTACTTC
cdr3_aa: CATTSGLQETQYF

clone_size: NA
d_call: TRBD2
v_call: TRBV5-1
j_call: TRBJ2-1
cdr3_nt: TGCGCCAGCAAAATAGCGGGAGGCTACAATGAGCAGTTCTTC
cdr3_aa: CASKIAGGYNEQFF

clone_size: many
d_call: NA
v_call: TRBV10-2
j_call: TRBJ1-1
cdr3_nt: TGCGCCAGCACCATCGACACTGAAGCTTTCTTT
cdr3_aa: CASTIDTEAFF

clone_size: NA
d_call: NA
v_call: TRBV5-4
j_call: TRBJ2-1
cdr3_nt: TGTGCCAGCAGCTTGGCCGGGGGTTGGAATGAGCAGTTCTTC
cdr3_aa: CASSLAGGWNEQFF

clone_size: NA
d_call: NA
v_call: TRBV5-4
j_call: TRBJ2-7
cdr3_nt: TGTGCCAGCAGCCGGGACGGCGATAGCTCCTACGAGCAGTACTTC
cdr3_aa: CASSRDGDSSYEQYF

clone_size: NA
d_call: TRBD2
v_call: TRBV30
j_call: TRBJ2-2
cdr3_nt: TGTGCCTGGAGACGCGTAGCGGGCATTACCGGGGAGCTGTTTTTT
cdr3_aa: CAWRRVAGITGELFF

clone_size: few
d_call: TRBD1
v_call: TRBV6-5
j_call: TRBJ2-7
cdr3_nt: TGTGCCAGCAGTTACTCGTACGGCCAGGGGGCCTACGAGCAGTACTTC
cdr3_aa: CASSYSYGQGAYEQYF

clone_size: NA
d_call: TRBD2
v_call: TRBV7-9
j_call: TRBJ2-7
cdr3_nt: TGTGCCAGCAGCTTAGGGGGACTAGCGGGAGGTACAAAGTCCTACGAGCAGTACTTC
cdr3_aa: CASSLGGLAGGTKSYEQYF

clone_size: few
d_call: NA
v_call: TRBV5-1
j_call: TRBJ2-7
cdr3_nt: TGCGCCAGCAGCTTGGTGGTGCAACCCTACGAGCAGTACTTC
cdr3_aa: CASSLVVQPYEQYF

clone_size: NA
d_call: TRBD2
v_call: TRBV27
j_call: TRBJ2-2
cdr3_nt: TGTGCCAGCAGTCCACGGGGACTAGCGGGAGTTTTTTCGAACACCGGGGAGCTGTTTTTT
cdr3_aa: CASSPRGLAGVFSNTGELFF

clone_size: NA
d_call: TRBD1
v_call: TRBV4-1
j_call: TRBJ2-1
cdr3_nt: TGCGCCAGCAGCCAGGGCTGGGACAGGGTTTGGCAGTTCTTC
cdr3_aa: CASSQGWDRVWQFF

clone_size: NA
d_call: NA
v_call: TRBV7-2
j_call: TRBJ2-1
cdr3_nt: TGTGCCAGCAGCTCGTTAACTAGAAGGGAGAATGAGCAGTTCTTC
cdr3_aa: CASSSLTRRENEQFF

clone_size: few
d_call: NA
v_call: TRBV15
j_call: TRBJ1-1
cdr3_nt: TGTGCCACCAGCAGGCCAACCACAGGGAAGGCTTTCTTT
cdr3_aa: CATSRPTTGKAFF

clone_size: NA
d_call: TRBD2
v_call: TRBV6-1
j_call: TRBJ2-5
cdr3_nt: TGTGCCAGCAGGACTCTAGCGGGACGGGAGACCCAGTACTTC
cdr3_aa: CASRTLAGRETQYF

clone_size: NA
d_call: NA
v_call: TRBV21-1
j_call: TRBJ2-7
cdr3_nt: TGTGCCAGCAGCAAAGCGCGGAGTCACCTCTACTACGAGCAGTACTTC
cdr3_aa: CASSKARSHLYYEQYF

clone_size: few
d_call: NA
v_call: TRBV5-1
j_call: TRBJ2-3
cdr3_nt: TGCGCCAGCAGCTTGAATGGAGTCACAGATACGCAGTATTTT
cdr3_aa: CASSLNGVTDTQYF

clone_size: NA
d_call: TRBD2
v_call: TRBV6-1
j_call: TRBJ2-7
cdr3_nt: TGTGCCAGCAGTGACTCTAGCGGGAGTGGAGAGCAGTACTTC
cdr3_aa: CASSDSSGSGEQYF

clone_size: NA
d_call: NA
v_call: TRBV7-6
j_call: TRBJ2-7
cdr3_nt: TGTGCCAGCAGCTTAGGGGACCAGACCTACGAGCAGTACTTC
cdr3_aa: CASSLGDQTYEQYF

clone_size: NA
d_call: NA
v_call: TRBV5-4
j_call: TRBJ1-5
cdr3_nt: TGTGCCAGCAGCGTCGGGAATAGCAATCAGCCCCAGCATTTT
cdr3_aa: CASSVGNSNQPQHF

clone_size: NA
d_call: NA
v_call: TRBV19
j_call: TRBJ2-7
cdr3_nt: TGTGCCAGTGGGACCTCCTACGAGCAGTACTTC
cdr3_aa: CASGTSYEQYF

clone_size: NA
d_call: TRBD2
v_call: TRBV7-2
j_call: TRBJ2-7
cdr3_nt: TGTGCCAGCAGCTTAGAAGCGGGACCAACCTACGAGCAGTACTTC
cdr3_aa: CASSLEAGPTYEQYF

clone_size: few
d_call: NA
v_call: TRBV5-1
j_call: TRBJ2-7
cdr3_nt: TGCGCCAGCAGCTTGGTGGCAGGACGTCTGGGCGAGCAGTACTTC
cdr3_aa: CASSLVAGRLGEQYF

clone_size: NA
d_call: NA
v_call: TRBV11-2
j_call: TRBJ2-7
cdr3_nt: TGTGCCAGCAGCTATTCTAACAGACCCTTCAAGTCCTACGAGCAGTACTTC
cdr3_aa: CASSYSNRPFKSYEQYF

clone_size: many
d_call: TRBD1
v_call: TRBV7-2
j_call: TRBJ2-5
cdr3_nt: TGTGCCAGCAGCTTCTCCGGGACAGGGTACCAAGAGACCCAGTACTTC
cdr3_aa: CASSFSGTGYQETQYF

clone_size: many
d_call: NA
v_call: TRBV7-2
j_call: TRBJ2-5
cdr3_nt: TGTGCCAGCAGCCCCTACATTGAGGAGCAGTACTTC
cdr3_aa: CASSPYIEEQYF

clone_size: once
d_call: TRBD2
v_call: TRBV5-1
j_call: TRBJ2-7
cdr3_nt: TGCGCCAGCAGCCGACTAGCGGGAGGGCCGGGGAACGAGCAGTACTTC
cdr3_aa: CASSRLAGGPGNEQYF

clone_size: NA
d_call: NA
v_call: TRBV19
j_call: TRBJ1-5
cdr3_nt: TGTGCCAGTAGTTTGGGAAGACAGTACAATCAGCCCCAGCATTTT
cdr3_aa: CASSLGRQYNQPQHF